The clone carrying this T cell receptor beta chain has only one observation. Its matching antigen is unknown. Using immunoSEQ multiplex PCR, the repertoire was profiled, and TCRdb retains in-frame clones only, with some absent. The sample shows some 330,000 clones, under 90% of them seen only once. The V gene lost 1 base and the J gene lost 9 bases, with 21 bases spanning the gap. CDR3 length equals 16 residues. Germline CDR1 MRHNA, CDR2 SNTAGT. Treatment noted: about 20 received Ad26.COV2.S at low or high dose, single or two shots; roughly five received placebo; per-sample allocation not given. Specimens were obtained on day 63 following the first vaccine or placebo injection. The vaccine antigen was prefusion-stabilized Wuhan SARS-CoV-2 spike. These data come from a study of Ad26.COV2.S vaccination and SARS-CoV-2 variants. Findings and limits, study-wide: A substantial breadth of spike-specific CD8+ and CD4+ T cell responses after vaccination has been reported.

Source: peripheral blood, taken in a trial of Ad26.COV2.S vaccine versus placebo. J is TRBJ1-2 and V is TRBV6-4; D remains ambiguous. This clonotype was sampled from a person between 18 and 65 years old who received the Ad26.COV2.S COVID-19 vaccine or a placebo. CDR3 coding DNA: TGTGCCAGCAGTGACTATGTCGTGGGCGGTGGTACGAGCTACACCTTC. Protein product: CASSDYVVGGGTSYTF.